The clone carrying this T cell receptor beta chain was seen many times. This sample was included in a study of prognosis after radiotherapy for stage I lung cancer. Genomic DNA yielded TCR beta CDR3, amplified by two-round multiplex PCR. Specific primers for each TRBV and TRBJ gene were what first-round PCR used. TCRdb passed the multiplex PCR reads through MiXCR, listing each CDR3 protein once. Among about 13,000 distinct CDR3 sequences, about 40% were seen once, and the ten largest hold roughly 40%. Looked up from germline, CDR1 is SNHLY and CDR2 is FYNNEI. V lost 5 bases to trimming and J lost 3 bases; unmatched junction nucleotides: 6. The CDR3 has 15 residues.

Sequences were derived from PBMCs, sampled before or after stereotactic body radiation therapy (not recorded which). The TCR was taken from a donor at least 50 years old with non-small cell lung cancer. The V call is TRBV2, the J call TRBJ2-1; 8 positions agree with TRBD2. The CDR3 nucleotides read TGTGCCAGCAGTTTGGGTAGCGGGATCTACAATGAGCAGTTCTTC. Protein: CASSLGSGIYNEQFF.